This T cell receptor (beta chain) stems from a study of blood T cell repertoires in COVID-19. From germline, CDR1 is ENHRY and CDR2 SYGVKD. CDR3 length equals 16 residues. Trimming cost V 3 bases and J 2 bases; bases outside gene matches: 7. Method: immunoSEQ multiplex PCR; TCRdb's copy keeps in-frame clones and lacks some. The profile shows around 56,000 clones, about 86% of them singletons. This clone has just a few counts. The genes are TRBV10-3 and TRBJ2-7; TRBD2 aligns across 10 bases. Input material: peripheral blood. This clonotype was obtained from a woman older than 75 with active or convalescent COVID-19. In nucleotides, the CDR3 is TGTGCCATCAGTGAAGCTAGCGGGGGCGGGGCCTACGAGCAGTACTTC. Encoded protein: CAISEASGGGAYEQYF.